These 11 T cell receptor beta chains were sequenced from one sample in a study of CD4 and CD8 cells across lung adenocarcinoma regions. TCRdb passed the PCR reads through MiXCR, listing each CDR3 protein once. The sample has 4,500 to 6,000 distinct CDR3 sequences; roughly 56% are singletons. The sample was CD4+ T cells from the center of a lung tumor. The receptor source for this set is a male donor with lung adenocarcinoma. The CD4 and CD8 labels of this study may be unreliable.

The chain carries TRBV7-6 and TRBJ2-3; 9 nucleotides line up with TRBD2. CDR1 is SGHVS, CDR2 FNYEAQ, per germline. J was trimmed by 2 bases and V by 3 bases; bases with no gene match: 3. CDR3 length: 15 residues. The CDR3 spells CASSFPGLATDTQYF. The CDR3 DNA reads TGTGCCAGCAGCTTTCCGGGACTAGCCACAGATACGCAGTATTTT.

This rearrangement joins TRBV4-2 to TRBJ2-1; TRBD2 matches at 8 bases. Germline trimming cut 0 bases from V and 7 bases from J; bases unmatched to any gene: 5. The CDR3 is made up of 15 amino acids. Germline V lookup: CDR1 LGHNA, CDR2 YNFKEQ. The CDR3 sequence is CASSQDQLAVNEQFF. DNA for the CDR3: TGTGCCAGCAGCCAAGATCAACTAGCGGTAAATGAGCAGTTCTTC.

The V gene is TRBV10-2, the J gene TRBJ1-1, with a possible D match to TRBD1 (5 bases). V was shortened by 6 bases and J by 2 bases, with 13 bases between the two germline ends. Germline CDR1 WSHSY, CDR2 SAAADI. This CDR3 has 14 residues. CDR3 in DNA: TGCGCCAGCAGGACGCAGGGAGCCAACACTGAAGCTTTCTTT. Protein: CASRTQGANTEAFF.

CDR3 sequence reads: CASSRWTGREETQYF. The CDR3 bases are TGTGCCAGCAGCCGATGGACAGGAAGAGAAGAGACCCAGTACTTC. The V gene is TRBV6-1, the J gene TRBJ2-5, with 7 positions matching TRBD1. V lost 6 bases to trimming and J lost 3 bases; unmatched junction nucleotides: 10. Per germline, CDR1 MNHNS and CDR2 SASEGT. The CDR3 runs 15 residues.

The CDR3 nucleotides are TGTGCCAGCAGCGGTCCCGGGACAGGGGCTGGATCCTACAATGAGCAGTTCTTC. The encoded protein is CASSGPGTGAGSYNEQFF. The chain carries TRBV6-1 and TRBJ2-5; 10 nucleotides agree with TRBD1. The assigned J gene may be wrong: the sequence end matches TRBJ2-1 better. Germline V gene data show CDR1 as MNHNS and CDR2 as SASEGT. The CDR3 runs 18 residues.

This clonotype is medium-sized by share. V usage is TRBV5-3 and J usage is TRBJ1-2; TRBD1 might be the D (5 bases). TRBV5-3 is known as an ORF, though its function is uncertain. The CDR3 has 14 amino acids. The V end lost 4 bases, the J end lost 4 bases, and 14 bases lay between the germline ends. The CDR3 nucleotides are TGTGCCAGAAGCCCCCTCACTCAGGGCTATGGCTACACCTTC. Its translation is CARSPLTQGYGYTF.

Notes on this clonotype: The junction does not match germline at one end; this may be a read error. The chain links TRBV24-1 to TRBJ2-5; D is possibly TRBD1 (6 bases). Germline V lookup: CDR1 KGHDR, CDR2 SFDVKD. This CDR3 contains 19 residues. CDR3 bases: TGTGCCACCAGTGACCCCGTGGGGTCTGGGGGCCGGGGCCAAGAGACGCAGTACTTC. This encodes CATSDPVGSGGRGQETQYF.

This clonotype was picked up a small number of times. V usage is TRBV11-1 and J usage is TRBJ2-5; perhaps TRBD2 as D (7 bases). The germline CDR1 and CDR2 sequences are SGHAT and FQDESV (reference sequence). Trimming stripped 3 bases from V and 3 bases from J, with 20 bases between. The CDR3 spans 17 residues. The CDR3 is CASSFTLRGAREETQYF. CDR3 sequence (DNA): TGTGCCAGCAGCTTTACCCTCCGGGGGGCAAGGGAAGAGACCCAGTACTTC.

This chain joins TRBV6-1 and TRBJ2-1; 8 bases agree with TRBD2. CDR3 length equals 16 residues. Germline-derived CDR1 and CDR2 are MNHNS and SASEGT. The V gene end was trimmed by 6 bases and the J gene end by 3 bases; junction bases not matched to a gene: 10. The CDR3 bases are TGTGCCAGCAGCCGGCAGCGGGAGTATATCTACAATGAGCAGTTCTTC. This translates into CASSRQREYIYNEQFF.

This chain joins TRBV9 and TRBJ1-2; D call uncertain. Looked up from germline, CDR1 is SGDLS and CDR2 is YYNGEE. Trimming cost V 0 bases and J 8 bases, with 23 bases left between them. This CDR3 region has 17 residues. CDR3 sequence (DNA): TGTGCCAGCAGCGTAGCTTCTCACAGAAGGGTAAATGACGGCTACACCTTC. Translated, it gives CASSVASHRRVNDGYTF.

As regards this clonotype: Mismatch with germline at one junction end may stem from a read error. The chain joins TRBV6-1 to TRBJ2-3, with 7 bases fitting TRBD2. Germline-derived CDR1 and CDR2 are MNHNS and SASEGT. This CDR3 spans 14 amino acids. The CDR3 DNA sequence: TGTGCGGGCAGTGGGGAGGGCGACCCAGAGACGCAGTATTTC. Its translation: CAGSGEGDPETQYF.